The clone carrying this T cell receptor beta chain appeared a few times. Its antigen is not known. The data originate from a study of T-cell memory formation after mild COVID-19. Study-level information: Clusters were largely donor specific. Study conclusions and caveats: Largely, contracting CD4+ clones fell within CM and EM, and contracting CD8+ clones within EMRA. Pre-infection memory already had some responding clones, implying cross-reactive memory joined.

TCRdb processed the 5' RACE reads anew with MiXCR; each CDR3 protein has one entry. The sample has approximately 300,000 distinct CDR3 sequences; less than 20% are singletons. The sequence came from a man aged 18 to 30 who had mild COVID-19 (a few samples of this study predate the infection). Cell type and time point are not known. The sequenced sample consisted of PBMCs or a T cell subset sorted from them (not recorded which).

As DNA, the CDR3 is TGTGCCACCAGCAGCAATGGACAGGATGGCTACACCTTC. Protein product: CATSSNGQDGYTF. The chain joins TRBV15 to TRBJ1-2; 7 bases line up with TRBD1. In germline, CDR1 is LNHNV, CDR2 YYDKDF (reference sequence). The V gene end was trimmed by 3 bases and the J gene end by 6 bases; junction bases not matched to a gene: 4. The CDR3 covers 13 residues. The entire variable domain, with the rest obtained from reference TRBV15 and TRBJ1-2, is as follows: DAMVIQNPRYQVTQFGKPVTLSCSQTLNHNVMYWYQQKSSQAPKLLFHYYDKDFNNEADTPDNFQSRRPNTSFCFLDIRSPGLGDTAMYLCATSSNGQDGYTFGSGTRLTVV.